This T cell receptor beta chain was sequenced for a study of blood T cell repertoires in COVID-19. This CDR3 is built from 15 residues. V was clipped by 4 bases and J by 1 base; unmatched bases: 4. The germline gives CDR1 SGHTA, CDR2 FQGNSA. Sequencing was performed with immunoSEQ multiplex PCR; in TCRdb, only in-frame clones are kept and a portion is missing. Of roughly 200,000 clones listed, around nine tenths are singletons. Sequenced sample: peripheral blood. The chain joins TRBV7-2 to TRBJ1-5; 7 nucleotides align to TRBD1. This receptor was taken from a man between 60 and 70 years old who had recovered from COVID-19. The chain's CDR3 is CASSSTGTSNQPQHF. In nucleotides, the CDR3 is TGTGCCAGCAGCTCGACAGGGACGAGCAATCAGCCCCAGCATTTT.